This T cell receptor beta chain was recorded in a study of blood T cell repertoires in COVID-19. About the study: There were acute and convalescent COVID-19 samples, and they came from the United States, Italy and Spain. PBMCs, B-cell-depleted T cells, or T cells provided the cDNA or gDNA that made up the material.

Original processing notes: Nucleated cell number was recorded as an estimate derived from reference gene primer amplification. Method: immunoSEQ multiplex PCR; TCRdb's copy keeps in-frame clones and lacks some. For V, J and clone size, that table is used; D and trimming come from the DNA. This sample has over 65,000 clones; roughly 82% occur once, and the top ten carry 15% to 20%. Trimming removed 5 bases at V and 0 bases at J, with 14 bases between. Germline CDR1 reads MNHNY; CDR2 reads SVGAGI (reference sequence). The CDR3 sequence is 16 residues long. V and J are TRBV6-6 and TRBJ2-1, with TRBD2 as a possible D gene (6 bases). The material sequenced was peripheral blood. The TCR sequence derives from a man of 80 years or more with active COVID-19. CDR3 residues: CASSRPGTYSYNEQFF. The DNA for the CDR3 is TGTGCCAGCAGTCGACCAGGGACTTACTCCTACAATGAGCAGTTCTTC.